This T cell receptor beta chain comes out of a study of blood T cell repertoires in COVID-19. Study background: COVID-19 samples, acute and convalescent, were from the United States, Italy and Spain.

TCRdb keeps only in-frame clones here, not all; method: immunoSEQ multiplex PCR. The data show about 7,600 clones, around 89% seen once. CDR1 is MNHEY, CDR2 SVGEGT, per germline. V shed 4 bases, J shed 4 bases, and the junction held 9 bases outside the gene matches. CDR3 length equals 15 residues. The sequence was obtained from a man aged 65-85 years with active COVID-19. The rearrangement links TRBV6-2 or TRBV6-3 to TRBJ1-2; 7 bases map to TRBD1. Sequences were obtained from peripheral blood. CDR3 sequence reads: CASSFGQAGSYGYTF. CDR3 nucleotides: TGTGCCAGCAGTTTCGGACAGGCTGGTAGCTATGGCTACACCTTC.